Listed below are T cell receptor beta chains from one sample, sequenced in a study of blood T cells in healthy people across ages. TCRdb reprocessed the 5' RACE reads with MiXCR, giving one entry per CDR3 protein. This sample has just under 900,000 distinct CDR3 sequences, with 29% found just once. Sequencing was carried out using blood. The receptors were sampled from a woman at least 80 years old in good health. CDR3s include the opening cysteine and the closing phenylalanine or tryptophan. A D gene is named only where the DNA matches it firmly. For some rows the clone size is stated as once, few or many, or as a class when expanded; others skip it.

TGTGCCAGCAGCCGGGACCGGACAGGGGAAGGCTACGAGCAGTACTTC,CASSRDRTGEGYEQYF,.,TRBV27,TRBD1,TRBJ2-7
TGTGCCAGCAGCCACGGAGGAAACGAGCAGTACTTC,CASSHGGNEQYF,few,TRBV3-1,.,TRBJ2-7
TGCAGCGTTGGCGAAGGAGGCCCCCTAAGCAATCAGCCCCAGCATTTT,CSVGEGGPLSNQPQHF,many,TRBV29-1,.,TRBJ1-5
TGCAGTGCTAGATACCCTCTGACAGGGGGCGATGGAGCTAATGAAAAACTGTTTTTT,CSARYPLTGGDGANEKLFF,few,TRBV20-1,TRBD1,TRBJ1-4
TGTGCCAGCAGTTCCCTAGACAGAGTTTCTTATGGCTGCACCTTC,CASSSLDRVSYGCTF,.,TRBV6-5,.,TRBJ1-2
TGTGCCATCAGCCTAGGGGGGATTGAAGGCTACACCTTC,CAISLGGIEGYTF,.,TRBV10-3,.,TRBJ1-2
TGTGCCACCAGCAGAGATCGGGAAAATCAGCCCCAGCATTTT,CATSRDRENQPQHF,many,TRBV15,.,TRBJ1-5
TGTGCCAGCAGTGTACAGGGTACCACCGGGGAGCTGTTTTTT,CASSVQGTTGELFF,.,TRBV6-4,.,TRBJ2-2
TGTGCCAGTAGTATATTCGGACAGGGAAACACAGATACGCAGTATTTT,CASSIFGQGNTDTQYF,few,TRBV19,TRBD1,TRBJ2-3
TGCAGTGCGGGACTCAGGGGCGCCTATGGCTACACCTTC,CSAGLRGAYGYTF,few,TRBV20-1,.,TRBJ1-2
TGCGCCAGCAGCTTGCTAGCGGGGATAGAAGAGACCCAGTACTTC,CASSLLAGIEETQYF,once,TRBV5-1,TRBD2,TRBJ2-5
TGTGCCTGGACGCCCGCCCAAGAGACCCAGTACTTC,CAWTPAQETQYF,.,TRBV30,.,TRBJ2-5
TGTGCCAGCAGCTTAAGCGGGTTAGGGAACACCGGGGAGCTGTTTTTT,CASSLSGLGNTGELFF,few,TRBV7-2,.,TRBJ2-2
TGTGCCAGCAGCTTACGCCCAGGGGGCCAAGAGACCCAGTACTTC,CASSLRPGGQETQYF,many,TRBV7-8,TRBD1,TRBJ2-5